Given below is one T cell receptor (beta chain) in context. The data derive from a study of blood T cell repertoires in COVID-19. This CDR3 is 17 amino acids long. J lost 1 base, V lost 2 bases, and 1 base had no gene match. The germline V gene has CDR1 LGHNA and CDR2 YNFKEQ. Clones were sequenced by immunoSEQ multiplex PCR, and TCRdb holds only the in-frame ones, with some missing. The sample comprises around 71,000 clones, 83% of which are singletons, and approximately 7% rests with the top ten. Input material: peripheral blood. This receptor was identified in a man between 25 and 39 years old with COVID-19, enrolled during active disease. The rearrangement links TRBV4-2 to TRBJ2-2, with 13 bases matching TRBD2. The CDR3 reads CASSQRLAGGNTGELFF. The DNA for the CDR3 is TGTGCCAGCAGCCAAAGACTAGCGGGAGGGAACACCGGGGAGCTGTTTTTT.